Listed below are T cell receptor beta chains from one sample, sequenced in a study of technical replicates of blood from a few donors. Only in-frame clones appear in the TCRdb table, and some are missing; sequencing was by immunoSEQ multiplex PCR. In the table there are more than 65,000 clones, approximately 96% of which are singletons. Material for sequencing was T cells isolated from PBMCs. The receptor source for this set is a human donor in good health. The CDR3 runs from the conserved cysteine through the conserved F or W. A D gene is named only where the DNA matches it firmly.

>TRBV9|TRBJ2-4|NA|14
CASSVTGVLDIQYF
TGTGCCAGCAGCGTGACAGGAGTTCTAGACATTCAGTACTTC
>TRBV9|TRBJ1-2|NA|13
CASSEGTNYGYTF
TGTGCCAGCAGCGAAGGGACAAACTATGGCTACACCTTC
>TRBV28|TRBJ1-5|NA|15
CASSFSYGGNQPQHF
TGTGCCAGCAGCTTTTCCTACGGGGGCAATCAGCCCCAGCATTTT
>TRBV7-9|TRBJ2-3|NA|14
CADQRGGETDTQYF
TGTGCAGATCAAAGGGGGGGCGAAACAGATACGCAGTATTTT
>TRBV2|TRBJ2-7|NA|12
CASTGLIYEQYF
TGTGCCAGCACAGGGCTAATCTACGAGCAGTACTTC
>TRBV5-6|TRBJ1-3|TRBD1|15
CASSPLTGGGNTIYF
TGTGCCAGCAGTCCTTTGACAGGGGGTGGAAACACCATATATTTT
>TRBV5-4|TRBJ1-3|TRBD1|16
CASSLGGQALGNTIYF
TGTGCCAGCAGCTTGGGGGGACAGGCTTTAGGAAACACCATATATTTT
>TRBV2|TRBJ1-5|TRBD1|14
CASSVGRGNQPQHF
TGTGCCAGCAGTGTGGGCAGGGGGAATCAGCCCCAGCATTTT
>TRBV7-6|TRBJ2-1|NA|13
CASSFGGNNEQFF
TGTGCCAGCAGCTTTGGGGGCAACAATGAGCAGTTCTTC
>TRBV5-4|TRBJ2-3|TRBD1|17
CASSLGRTGEGTDTQYF
TGTGCCAGCAGCTTGGGTAGGACAGGGGAAGGAACAGATACGCAGTATTTT
>TRBV27|TRBJ1-4|NA|17
CASSLWVRGATNEKLFF
TGTGCCAGCAGTTTATGGGTGCGGGGAGCAACTAATGAAAAACTGTTTTTT
>TRBV4-1|TRBJ1-1|TRBD1|15
CASSPTPGTGDEAFF
TGCGCCAGCAGCCCTACTCCCGGGACAGGGGACGAAGCTTTCTTT
>TRBV5-4|TRBJ2-3|TRBD2|15
CASSLGGRASDTQYF
TGTGCCAGCAGCTTGGGCGGGAGGGCCTCAGATACGCAGTATTTT
>TRBV5-4|TRBJ2-5|NA|18
CASSLAPVRGSWQETQYF
TGTGCCAGCAGCTTGGCCCCCGTCCGGGGATCGTGGCAAGAGACCCAGTACTTC
>TRBV4-1|TRBJ2-1|NA|15
CASSQDSGGAGEQFF
TGCGCCAGCAGCCAAGATAGTGGGGGAGCGGGTGAGCAGTTCTTC
>TRBV27|TRBJ2-7|NA|14
CASCALEGPYEQYF
TGTGCCAGCTGTGCACTAGAAGGCCCCTACGAGCAGTACTTC
>TRBV13|TRBJ2-7|TRBD2|15
CASSLEASGAYEQYF
TGTGCCAGCAGCTTAGAGGCTAGCGGGGCCTACGAGCAGTACTTC
>TRBV9|TRBJ2-2|NA|15
CASSVDDYGTGELFF
TGTGCCAGCAGCGTAGACGACTACGGCACCGGGGAGCTGTTTTTT
>TRBV5-1|TRBJ2-2|TRBD1|17
CASSLPTGYENTGELFF
TGCGCCAGCAGCTTGCCGACAGGGTATGAGAACACCGGGGAGCTGTTTTTT
>TRBV9|TRBJ2-7|TRBD1|14
CASSGQGAVYEQYF
TGTGCCAGCAGCGGACAGGGGGCAGTCTACGAGCAGTACTTC
>TRBV28|TRBJ2-1|NA|14
CASSSGPAYNEQFF
TGTGCCAGCAGTTCTGGGCCCGCTTACAATGAGCAGTTCTTC
>TRBV7-2|TRBJ2-7|NA|13
CASSLGGGYEQYF
TGTGCCAGCAGCTTAGGAGGGGGCTACGAGCAGTACTTC
>TRBV2|TRBJ1-1|NA|14
CASPGKQSDTEAFF
TGTGCCAGCCCGGGGAAGCAGAGCGACACTGAAGCTTTCTTT
>TRBV6-5|TRBJ2-1|TRBD1|14
CASGTGISYNEQFF
TGTGCCAGCGGGACAGGAATCTCCTACAATGAGCAGTTCTTC
>TRBV4-1|TRBJ2-1|TRBD2|15
CASSPGLAGGNEQFF
TGCGCCAGCAGCCCTGGACTAGCGGGAGGTAATGAGCAGTTCTTC
>TRBV28|TRBJ1-1|NA|14
CASRLRTPTTEAFF
TGTGCCAGCAGACTAAGGACACCTACCACTGAAGCTTTCTTT
>TRBV27|TRBJ2-7|NA|13
CASSLAGRYEQYF
TGTGCCAGCAGTTTGGCAGGGCGGTACGAGCAGTACTTC